The 15 T cell receptor beta chains listed next were all sequenced from one sample in a study of blood T cell repertoires in COVID-19. The assay was immunoSEQ multiplex PCR, and TCRdb's table has in-frame clones only and misses some. The table lists tens of thousands of clones, 60% to 80% of them singletons. Sequenced material: peripheral blood. These receptors were collected from a man aged 65 to 79 with COVID-19, enrolled during active disease.

V gene TRBV28 combines with J gene TRBJ1-2; the match to TRBD1 covers 8 bases. CDR1 is MDHEN, CDR2 SYDVKM, per germline. Germline trimming cut 6 bases from V and 8 bases from J; bases unmatched to any gene: 14. This CDR3 is 15 amino acids long. This CDR3 reads CASSPSGQVRGGYTF. The DNA for the CDR3 is TGTGCCAGCAGCCCATCGGGACAGGTCCGCGGGGGCTACACCTTC.

The chain has TRBV27 and TRBJ2-1, with D maybe TRBD2 (5 bases). Germline V CDR1 and CDR2: MNHEY, SMNVEV (reference sequence). The CDR3 extends over 15 amino acids. Trimming left V 7 bases short and J 6 bases short, with 19 bases between. CDR3 protein: CASTFLGAVLNEQFF. CDR3 DNA sequence: TGTGCCAGCACCTTTCTGGGAGCGGTACTCAATGAGCAGTTCTTC.

V usage is TRBV28 and J usage is TRBJ2-1, with TRBD2 identical over 7 bases. The germline V gene has CDR1 MDHEN and CDR2 SYDVKM. V lost 6 bases, J lost 0 bases, and 8 bases stayed unmatched. CDR3 length: 16 residues. The CDR3 is CASRISGDSSYNEQFF. CDR3 DNA: TGTGCCAGCAGAATCAGCGGGGATAGCTCCTACAATGAGCAGTTCTTC.

CDR3: CASSESEGSGNTIYF. The CDR3 nucleotides read TGTGCCAGCAGTGAGTCGGAGGGATCTGGAAACACCATATATTTT. This chain uses TRBV2 with TRBJ1-3, with D unresolved. The ends were cut back, 3 bases at V and 1 base at J, with 10 bases in the middle. In germline, CDR1 is SNHLY, CDR2 FYNNEI. CDR3 length: 15 amino acids.

V is TRBV5-1 and J is TRBJ2-1; D unresolved. CDR1 SGHRS and CDR2 YFSETQ come from the germline V gene. V lost 0 bases and J 0 bases, leaving 7 bases between the germline ends. The CDR3 extends over 15 amino acids. The CDR3 here is CASSLDVSSYNEQFF. In DNA, the CDR3 is TGCGCCAGCAGCTTGGATGTGAGCTCCTACAATGAGCAGTTCTTC.

The V gene is TRBV27, the J gene TRBJ2-4, with 14 bases identical to TRBD2. This CDR3 contains 19 residues. Trimming at V came to 2 bases and at J to 1 base, leaving 7 bases not matched to a gene. CDR1 MNHEY and CDR2 SMNVEV come from the germline V gene (reference sequence). CDR3 nucleotide sequence: TGTGCCAGCAGTTTAAGGGGGACTAGCGGGAGTAAGGCCAAAAACATTCAGTACTTC. This codes for CASSLRGTSGSKAKNIQYF.

This clone was counted only a few times. This rearrangement joins TRBV6-5 to TRBJ1-2; D may be TRBD1 (6 bases). Germline CDR1 reads MNHEY; CDR2 reads SVGAGI. Trimming cost V 2 bases and J 4 bases, with 14 bases left between them. This CDR3 spans 15 amino acids. For the CDR3, the DNA is TGTGCCAGCAGTTACACCTCCCGGGGGGCCTATGGCTACACCTTC. It is translated as CASSYTSRGAYGYTF.

J is TRBJ2-7 and V is TRBV25-1; weak D call: TRBD2 (6 bases). Trimming cost V 4 bases and J 1 base, with 11 bases left between them. Germline V gene lookup returns CDR1 MGHDK and CDR2 SYGVNS. The CDR3 totals 14 residues. In nucleotides, the CDR3 is TGTGCCAGCAGTGTTAGCGGATTGTCCTACGAGCAGTACTTC. It is translated as CASSVSGLSYEQYF.

The V and J genes are TRBV10-3 and TRBJ2-2; possible D gene TRBD1, 5 bases. V gave up 9 bases and J gave up 1 base, with 12 bases separating them. The CDR3 sequence is 14 residues long. Germline V gene data show CDR1 as ENHRY and CDR2 as SYGVKD. The CDR3 DNA follows: TGTGCCATGTTTTCCGGACAGAACACCGGGGAGCTGTTTTTT. Translated: CAMFSGQNTGELFF.

CDR3: CASSPQGISYEQYF. CDR3 nucleotides: TGTGCCAGCAGCCCGCAGGGTATCTCCTACGAGCAGTACTTC. The J gene is TRBJ2-7, the V gene TRBV3-1 (or the pseudogene TRBV3-2), with D maybe TRBD1 (5 bases). Germline lookup yields CDR1 LGHDT and CDR2 YNNKEL (reference sequence). Trimming cost V 4 bases and J 0 bases, with 10 bases left between them. The CDR3 covers 14 residues.

The rearrangement joins TRBV11-3 to TRBJ2-7; a weak D match, TRBD1 (5 bases). Germline V CDR1 and CDR2: SGHNT, YENEEA. Trimming removed 1 base from V and 0 bases from J, with 10 bases in between. The CDR3 runs 15 residues. CDR3 in DNA: TGTGCCAGCAGCTTAGGTCAGGGAAACTCCTACGAGCAGTACTTC. As protein: CASSLGQGNSYEQYF. The variable domain in full, completed from reference TRBV11-3 and TRBJ2-7, reads EAGVVQSPRYKIIEKKQPVAFWCNPISGHNTLYWYLQNLGQGPELLIRYENEEAVDDSQLPKDRFSAERLKGVDSTLKIQPAELGDSAVYLCASSLGQGNSYEQYFGPGTRLTVT.

The chain combines TRBV3-1 (or the pseudogene TRBV3-2) with TRBJ2-3; 13 positions agree with TRBD2. Germline values: CDR1 LGHDT, CDR2 YNNKEL (reference sequence). The J segment lost 2 bases and the V segment lost 4 bases, leaving 12 bases of the junction unmatched. CDR3 size: 19 residues. The DNA of the CDR3 is TGTGCCAGCAGCCTAAGCTCACTAGCGGGAGGGCCCCCCACAGATACGCAGTATTTT. It is translated as CASSLSSLAGGPPTDTQYF.

The CDR3 DNA follows: TGTGCCAGCAGCCAGGGGGCCCAGCCCCAGCATTTT. Its translation: CASSQGAQPQHF. The V call is TRBV4-2, the J call TRBJ1-5, with D perhaps TRBD1 (6 bases). Germline lookup yields CDR1 LGHNA and CDR2 YNFKEQ. The CDR3 covers 12 residues. Trimming left V 3 bases short and J 7 bases short, with 7 bases between.

The V and J genes are TRBV16 and TRBJ1-2; no definite D call. The CDR3 spans 14 residues. CDR1 KGHSY and CDR2 FQNENV come from the germline V gene. V lost 0 bases and J lost 0, with 5 bases in between. This chain's CDR3 is CASSQSLANYGYTF. CDR3 nucleotide sequence: TGTGCCAGCAGCCAATCGTTAGCTAACTATGGCTACACCTTC.

The chain has TRBV6-2 or TRBV6-3 and TRBJ1-5; possibly TRBD1 for D (5 bases). The CDR3 is made up of 14 amino acids. With 2 bases removed from V and 3 bases from J, the gap between germline ends came to 8 bases. CDR1 is MNHEY and CDR2 is SVGEGT in the germline V gene. CDR3 in amino acids: CASSYQGYNQPQHF. The CDR3 bases are TGTGCCAGCAGTTACCAGGGATACAATCAGCCCCAGCATTTT.